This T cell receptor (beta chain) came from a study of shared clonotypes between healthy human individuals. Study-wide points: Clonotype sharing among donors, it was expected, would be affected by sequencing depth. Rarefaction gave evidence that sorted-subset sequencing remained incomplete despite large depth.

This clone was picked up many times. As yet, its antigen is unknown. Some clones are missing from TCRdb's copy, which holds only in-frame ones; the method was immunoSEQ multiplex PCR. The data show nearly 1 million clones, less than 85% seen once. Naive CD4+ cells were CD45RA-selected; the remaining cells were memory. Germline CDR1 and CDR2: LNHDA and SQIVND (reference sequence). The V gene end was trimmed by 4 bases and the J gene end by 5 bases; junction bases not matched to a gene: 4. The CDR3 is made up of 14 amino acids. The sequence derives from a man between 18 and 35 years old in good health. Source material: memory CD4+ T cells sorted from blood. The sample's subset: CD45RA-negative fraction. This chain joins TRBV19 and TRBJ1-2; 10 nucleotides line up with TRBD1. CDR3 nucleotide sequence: TGTGCCAGTAGTAGCGGGACAGGGGCATATGGCTACACCTTC. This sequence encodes CASSSGTGAYGYTF.